What follows describes a single T cell receptor (beta chain). This specimen belongs to a study of shared clonotypes between healthy human individuals. This CDR3 is 13 amino acids long. Between the trimmed V and J ends, which lost 6 bases and 3 bases, there was a span of 11 bases. The germline V gene has CDR1 PRHDT and CDR2 FYEKMQ (reference sequence). Over several immunoSEQ plates, each subset's genomic DNA was distributed in even portions. The unsorted PBMC replicate PCRs were performed with approximately 0.3 ug DNA, 25,000 to 30,000 T cell genomes. With ten immunoSEQ deep assay plates, unsorted PBMC DNA underwent sequencing. Measured with immunoSEQ multiplex PCR; TCRdb has only the in-frame clones, and not every one. The data contain approximately 500,000 clones, more than 65% of them singletons.

The TCR sequence derives from a woman between 40 and 55 years old in good health. Some clones in this sample may be carry-over from other donors' samples. This rearrangement joins TRBV13 to TRBJ1-1, with D perhaps TRBD1 (6 bases). The sequenced sample consisted of PBMCs. The CDR3 here is CASREEGDTEAFF. The CDR3 bases are TGTGCCAGCAGGGAGGAGGGGGACACTGAAGCTTTCTTT.